The TCR beta chain under discussion was sequenced for a study of blood T cell repertoires in COVID-19. The wider study: Donors in the United States, Italy and Spain gave samples during acute or convalescent COVID-19. Sources were T cells, B-cell-depleted T cells, or PBMCs; the material itself was cDNA or gDNA.

Original handling: Amplification of reference gene primers provided the estimated nucleated cell counts. Assay used: immunoSEQ multiplex PCR; TCRdb lists only in-frame clones, some missing. That table supplies the V and J calls and clone size; D and trimming were determined from the DNA. The sample has tens of thousands of clones; almost 85% are singletons. The CDR3 totals 17 residues. Unmatched junction bases numbered 12, after V lost 5 bases and J lost 3 bases. Germline lookup yields CDR1 SGHAT and CDR2 FQNNGV. What was sequenced was peripheral blood. This TCR came from a man older than 75 with active COVID-19. The genes are TRBV11-2 and TRBJ2-7; TRBD2 aligns across 11 bases. The DNA for the CDR3 is TGTGCCAGCAGCCAAAGGTATACTAGCGGGGGAGTCTACGAGCAGTACTTC. Its protein is CASSQRYTSGGVYEQYF.